This T cell receptor beta chain was documented in a study of blood T cell repertoires in COVID-19. Study overall: COVID-19 samples, acute and convalescent, were from the United States, Italy and Spain. PBMCs, B-cell-depleted T cells, or T cells were the source of the cDNA or gDNA that made up the material.

Enrolled through a virtual design, the participants were between 18 and 89 years of age and came from about two dozen US areas. Authors' methods: For nucleated cells, counts were estimated from reference gene primer amplification. Data came from immunoSEQ multiplex PCR; TCRdb stores just in-frame clones and leaves some out. The DNA was the basis for D and trimming; V, J and clone size are from that table. The profile covers about 370,000 clones, with roughly nine tenths appearing a single time and approximately 1% taken by the ten largest. Trimming removed 6 bases from V and 7 bases from J, with 13 bases in between. This CDR3 has 14 amino acids. Germline assignment: CDR1 SEHNR and CDR2 FQNEAQ (reference sequence).

The TCR was taken from a man between 18 and 35 years old who had recovered from COVID-19. Input material: PBMCs or T cells enriched from blood (not recorded which). V usage is TRBV7-9 and J usage is TRBJ1-6, with D tentatively TRBD1 (5 bases). For the CDR3, the DNA is TGTGCCAGCAGGAAGGAGACAGTCAATTCACCCCTCCACTTT. It specifies CASRKETVNSPLHF.